This entry concerns a single T cell receptor beta chain. Its cognate antigen is unknown. This specimen comes from a study of radiotherapy plus CTLA-4 blockade in lung cancer. Patients with chemo-refractory metastatic non-small-cell lung cancer received focal radiation plus CTLA-4 blockade with ipilimumab. The assay was immunoSEQ multiplex PCR, and TCRdb's table has in-frame clones only and misses some. The table lists around 90,000 clones, about four fifths of them singletons, with around 0.8% in the top ten. Study results and caveats: Radiotherapy with ipilimumab was followed by blood expansion of tumor-derived clones.

V lost 2 bases and J 5 bases, leaving 10 bases between the germline ends. Germline V lookup: CDR1 SGDLS, CDR2 YYNGEE. CDR3 size: 14 residues. This receptor was obtained from a human donor with non-small cell lung cancer who had stable disease on radiotherapy plus ipilimumab. The chain carries TRBV9 and TRBJ2-2; a possible D gene is TRBD2 (6 bases). The sample was peripheral blood, taken from a patient treated with radiotherapy plus ipilimumab. CDR3 amino acids: CASSVGTPTGELFF. The CDR3, as DNA: TGTGCCAGCAGCGTTGGGACTCCAACCGGGGAGCTGTTTTTT.